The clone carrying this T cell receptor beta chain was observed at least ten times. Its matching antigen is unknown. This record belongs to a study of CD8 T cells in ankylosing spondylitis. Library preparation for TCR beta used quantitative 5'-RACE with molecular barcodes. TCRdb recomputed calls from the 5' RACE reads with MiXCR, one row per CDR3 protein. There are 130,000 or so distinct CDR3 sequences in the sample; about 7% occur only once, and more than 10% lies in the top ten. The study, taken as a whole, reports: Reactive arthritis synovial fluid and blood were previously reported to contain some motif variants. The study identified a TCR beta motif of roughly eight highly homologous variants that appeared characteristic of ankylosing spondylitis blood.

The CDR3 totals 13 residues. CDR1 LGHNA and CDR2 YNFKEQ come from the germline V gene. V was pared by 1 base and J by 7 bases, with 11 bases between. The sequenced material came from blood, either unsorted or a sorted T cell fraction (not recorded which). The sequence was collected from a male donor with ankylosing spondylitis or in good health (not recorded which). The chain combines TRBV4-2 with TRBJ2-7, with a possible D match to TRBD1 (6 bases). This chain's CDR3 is CASSQGQVAEQYF. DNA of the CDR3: TGTGCCAGCAGCCAAGGACAGGTCGCGGAGCAGTACTTC.